This T cell receptor (beta chain) was identified during a study of blood T cell repertoires in COVID-19 (dated by TCRdb to 2020 to 2022). Context from the whole study: Collaborator samples came from the United States, Italy and Spain and covered acute and convalescent phases of COVID-19. Samples came from the ongoing ImmuneRACE study (first 160 participants) plus 1,254 subjects from 6 global collaborators. The dataset comprised deeply sampled blood TCRbeta repertoires from subjects exposed to, actively infected with, or recovered from COVID-19. Where available, HLA class I and class II types were taken from metadata supplied by the sample provider and were not determined by assay-based typing. Sample metadata almost always included a de-identified subject ID, COVID-19 status, age in years and sex. The material from the prospective study consisted of cDNA or gDNA derived from T cells, B-cell-depleted T cells, or PBMCs. The repertoires were made available in a free public database intended to serve as a resource for research on the immune response to SARS-CoV-2. Overall results and qualifications from the work: How much clinical and demographic metadata was included differed by source and by participant, and the metadata was provided uncurated.

For CDR1 and CDR2, the germline V gene lists KGHSH and LQKENI. V and J are truncated by 3 bases and 0 bases respectively, leaving an intervening sequence of 8 bases. The cysteine opens and the phenylalanine closes a CDR3 of 14 amino acids. The read is trimmed to its CDR3 DNA, 42 bases read in frame from base 1. Collaborating institutions collected whole blood in K2EDTA tubes following their own protocols. For TCRbeta analysis, collaborator samples were shipped as frozen whole blood, as isolated PBMCs, or as DNA extracted from either sample type. The immunoSEQ Assay, a bias-controlled multiplex PCR, was used to amplify TCRbeta CDR3 regions from genomic DNA. The source study handled its data this way. The number of nucleated cells in each sample was estimated from the amplification of reference gene primers within the assay. To quantify the absolute abundance of each unique TCRbeta CDR3 rearrangement, sequence reads were collapsed and filtered. Productive Simpson clonality was computed per sample as the square root of Simpson's diversity index over productive rearrangements. TCRdb provides this immuneACCESS table in a form limited to in-frame rearrangements. Some clones are lacking; in checked studies, under half of them reflect an unresolved V gene, and why the rest are absent is not known. V, J and clone size are those of that table, while D and trimming were read from the DNA. The sample contains nearly 70,000 clones, approximately 88% of them found a single time. The ten largest clones capture approximately 6.4% of the sample.

Points on this clone: Its specific antigen is unknown. Qualities for individual bases were not recorded, and no much larger clone is one base off.

The source is a woman in her seventies with acute or convalescent COVID-19. The sequencing input was peripheral blood. The rearrangement combines TRBV18 with TRBJ1-1; the D gene is possibly TRBD1, with 5 bases matching. The DNA is as follows: TGTGCCAGCTCACCGGGACTGATGAACACTGAAGCTTTCTTT. Translated, this is CASSPGLMNTEAFF. The full variable domain, completed from the reference TRBV18 and TRBJ1-1 proteins outside the CDR3, reads NAGVMQNPRHLVRRRGQEARLRCSPMKGHSHVYWYRQLPEEGLKFMVYLQKENIIDESGMPKERFSAEFPKEGPSILRIQQVVRGDSAAYFCASSPGLMNTEAFFGQGTRLTVV.